One TCR beta chain is described in this entry. What it binds is unknown. The sample originates from a study of monozygotic twins with cystic fibrosis. In the study overall: Library input was 2.5 to 3 micrograms of fragmented DNA, with roughly 15 PCR cycles. Study-wide findings and caveats: J usage was most co-twin-similar in 8 of 16 pairs, V in 13. Nucleotide-identical clonotype sharing was significantly higher within monozygotic CF twin pairs than between unrelated CF individuals.

Trimming removed 5 bases at V and 2 bases at J, with 14 bases between. This CDR3 has 15 residues. CDR1 and CDR2 (germline): MNHEY, SVGAGI. Assay: immunoSEQ multiplex PCR; the TCRdb copy retains only in-frame clones and omits some. The sample lists 39,000 or so clones; 85% to 95% were seen once. The TCR sequence derives from a boy aged 2 to 10 with cystic fibrosis. Sequencing was carried out using blood. The chain is built from TRBV6-5 and TRBJ2-3; D unclear. CDR3 DNA sequence: TGTGCCAGCAGTCAGCTAGAGCCCCCCACAGATACGCAGTATTTT. This encodes CASSQLEPPTDTQYF.